Below, 4 T cell receptor beta chains from the same sample are listed, as sequenced in a study of blood T cell repertoires in COVID-19 (dated by TCRdb to the early 2020s). Library preparation employed the immunoSEQ multiplex PCR assay. TCRdb stores this immuneACCESS table with in-frame sequences only. Part of the clones is absent; in the studies checked, under half of the shortfall reflects unresolved V genes, and no reason is known for the rest. This sample comprises some 120,000 clones, more than 75% of them detected only once. About 4% of the sample goes to the ten largest clones. The sample taken for sequencing was peripheral blood. Receptors were obtained from a man aged 50 or older with active COVID-19.

This chain links TRBV27 with TRBJ2-4; 9 bases are a match to TRBD1. Per the germline V gene, CDR1 is MNHEY and CDR2 is SMNVEV (reference sequence). V gave up 5 bases and J gave up 1 base; unmatched junction bases: 9. There are 17 residues in the CDR3. The CDR3 here is CASSPLRTGVAKNIQYF. CDR3 DNA: TGTGCCAGCAGTCCCCTCCGGACAGGGGTGGCCAAAAACATTCAGTACTTC.

The rearrangement joins TRBV19 to TRBJ1-2; the match to TRBD1 covers 10 bases. Trimming took 4 bases from V and 4 from J; bases not matched to a gene: 6. Germline V lookup: CDR1 LNHDA, CDR2 SQIVND (reference sequence). The CDR3 spans 15 residues. CDR3 loop: CASSRDRGLGYGYTF. The DNA for the CDR3 is TGTGCCAGTAGTAGAGACAGGGGGCTGGGCTATGGCTACACCTTC.

This clone has a handful of counts. CDR3 region: CASSDRGYTF. The CDR3 DNA sequence: TGTGCCAGCAGTGACCGGGGCTACACCTTC. This chain joins TRBV6-1 and TRBJ1-2, with D unclear. The germline CDR1 and CDR2 sequences are MNHNS and SASEGT. The V and J ends lost 3 bases and 8 bases respectively, with 4 bases between them. The CDR3 contains 10 residues.

The J gene is TRBJ1-2, the V gene TRBV4-2; maybe TRBD1 (6 bases). The ends were cut back, 0 bases at V and 7 bases at J, with 15 bases in the middle. Per germline, CDR1 LGHNA and CDR2 YNFKEQ. This CDR3 region has 15 residues. DNA of the CDR3: TGTGCCAGCAGCCAAGACCTACAGGGAGGGAGTGGCTACACCTTC. Amino acids: CASSQDLQGGSGYTF.